This is a list of T cell receptor beta chains from one sample in a study of long-term antiretroviral therapy in people with HIV. The protocol was immunoSEQ multiplex PCR, while the TCRdb copy is restricted to in-frame clones and leaves out a portion. Found here are roughly 28,000 clones, 70% to 90% of them singletons; the top ten hold 3% to 4.5%. Sample: unsorted PBMCs, taken 1.8 years after starting antiretroviral therapy. The receptors come from a woman in her late teens or twenties with HIV. CDR3s include the opening cysteine and the closing phenylalanine or tryptophan. A D gene is named only where the DNA matches it firmly. The listing skips clone size in some rows; elsewhere it reads once, few, many or a size class.

cdr3_nt cdr3_aa v_call clone_size d_call j_call
TGTGCCAGTAGTCCCCGGGCCCCAGGAGAGACCCAGTACTTC CASSPRAPGETQYF TRBV19 NA NA TRBJ2-5
TGCGCCAGCAGCTTGGCCGTGGGGGGGGAAGCTTTCTTT CASSLAVGGEAFF TRBV5-1 NA NA TRBJ1-1
TGTGCCAGCAGCCCCCCTCGGGAGAATGAGCAGTTCTTC CASSPPRENEQFF TRBV7-8 NA NA TRBJ2-1
TGTGCCAGCAGTGAAGCTGCTTTTTCCTCTGGAAACACCATATATTTT CASSEAAFSSGNTIYF TRBV6-1 NA NA TRBJ1-3
TGTGCCAGCAGCTTGGAGGGTTATACGCAGTATTTT CASSLEGYTQYF TRBV5-4 NA NA TRBJ2-3
TGTGCCAGCAGCAAATCACCGGGCCCTCAATTCGAGACCCAGTACTTC CASSKSPGPQFETQYF TRBV9 NA NA TRBJ2-5
TGTGCCAGCAGTTTTGTCTCTGGGGATACGCAGTATTTT CASSFVSGDTQYF TRBV27 NA NA TRBJ2-3
TGTGCCAGCAGCGTAGGGCTAGCGGGAGGCCCAGGGACGCAGTATTTT CASSVGLAGGPGTQYF TRBV9 NA TRBD2 TRBJ2-3
TGTGCCAGCAGTAGCGGACAGGGGGGGGGCCACAATCAGCCCCAGCATTTT CASSSGQGGGHNQPQHF TRBV5-6 NA TRBD1 TRBJ1-5
TGTGCCAGCAGTGAATGGGCGGGGGATCAAGAGACCCAGTACTTC CASSEWAGDQETQYF TRBV25-1 NA TRBD2 TRBJ2-5
TGTGCCAGCAGCCAGAGCGGGAGGTACTCAGATACGCAGTATTTT CASSQSGRYSDTQYF TRBV7-8 NA TRBD2 TRBJ2-3
TGTGCCAGCAGCTTAACTGCACGAGAGCAGTTCTTC CASSLTAREQFF TRBV7-3 NA NA TRBJ2-1
TGCGCCAGCAGCCAACACCTCCCCGGGGGGGGAAAACTGTTTTTT CASSQHLPGGGKLFF TRBV4-3 NA NA TRBJ1-4
TGTGCCAGCAGTTCTTCCGGGACAGGGTTTAACGAGCAGTACTTC CASSSSGTGFNEQYF TRBV28 NA TRBD1 TRBJ2-7
TGTGCCAGCAGCCATACAGGGGGTAAAGAGACCCAGTACTTC CASSHTGGKETQYF TRBV6-6 NA TRBD1 TRBJ2-5
TGCGCCAGCAGCTTGGTTGCCATGAGGTACGAGCAGTACTTC CASSLVAMRYEQYF TRBV5-1 NA NA TRBJ2-7
TGTGCCAGCAGTTTATCTGGCGGGAGGGCCATCTACAATGAGCAGTTCTTC CASSLSGGRAIYNEQFF TRBV28 NA TRBD2 TRBJ2-1
TGTGCCAGCAGTGCCCGCGATACGCAGTATTTT CASSARDTQYF TRBV2 NA NA TRBJ2-3
TGCGCCAGCAGCCCGGGACTAGCGGGAGGGCCGGGCGGCTACGAGCAGTACTTC CASSPGLAGGPGGYEQYF TRBV5-1 NA TRBD2 TRBJ2-7
TGTGCCAGCAGCACGGGGGGCACGGCTTTCTTT CASSTGGTAFF TRBV5-8 NA NA TRBJ1-1
TGTGCCAGCAACACGGGTATTGAGACCCAGTACTTC CASNTGIETQYF TRBV7-6 NA NA TRBJ2-5
TGTGCCAGCAGCTTGCGGTTGTCAGGACTACCGTCTGGGGCCAACGTCCTGACTTTC CASSLRLSGLPSGANVLTF TRBV5-6 NA NA TRBJ2-6
TGTGCCAGCAGCCCCTCAAAAGGTCTGTTTTTT CASSPSKGLFF TRBV7-2 NA NA TRBJ1-4
TGTGCCAGCAGCTTAGTTTTAACGGACAGCTACACAGATACGCAGTATTTT CASSLVLTDSYTDTQYF TRBV7-6 NA NA TRBJ2-3
TGTGCCAGCAGGGGAAGCGGGAGGAGCGGCGAGCAGTACTTC CASRGSGRSGEQYF TRBV4-2 NA TRBD2 TRBJ2-7
TGTGCCAGTAGTATTTCGGACAGGGTTCTGAACACCATATATTTT CASSISDRVLNTIYF TRBV19 once TRBD1 TRBJ1-3